Following are 22 T cell receptor beta chains from one sample sequenced in a study of shared clonotypes between healthy human individuals. Some clones are missing from TCRdb's copy, which holds only in-frame ones; the method was immunoSEQ multiplex PCR. Among over a million clones, about 75% were seen once, and the ten largest hold about 1.4%. The specimen was memory CD4+ T cells sorted from blood. Indicated subset: CD45RA-negative fraction. These receptors were taken from a man between 18 and 35 years old in good health.

The gene calls are TRBV19 and TRBJ1-3; D is uncertain. In germline, CDR1 is LNHDA, CDR2 SQIVND (reference sequence). The CDR3 runs 14 residues. Trimming left V 6 bases short and J 0 bases short, with 9 bases between. CDR3 in amino acids: CASSEPFSGNTIYF. The CDR3 DNA follows: TGTGCCAGTAGCGAGCCTTTCTCTGGAAACACCATATATTTT.

Many counts were recorded for this clone. This chain links TRBV27 with TRBJ1-6; no clear D gene. The CDR3 spans 14 residues. Trimming pared 6 bases from V and 5 bases from J, leaving 11 bases between. Germline values: CDR1 MNHEY, CDR2 SMNVEV (reference sequence). The CDR3 DNA sequence: TGTGCCAGCAGGCACGCGTCGGATAATTCACCCCTCCACTTT. It specifies CASRHASDNSPLHF.

For this clone: Different DNA sequences within this sample yield the same CDR3. The chain is built from TRBV5-1 and TRBJ2-5; 8 bases align to TRBD1. CDR3 length: 15 amino acids. V lost 0 bases, J lost 5 bases, and 6 bases stayed unmatched. CDR1 SGHRS and CDR2 YFSETQ come from the germline V gene. CDR3 sequence: CASSLGGQGAETQYF. The CDR3 region has the DNA TGCGCCAGCAGCTTGGGAGGACAGGGTGCGGAGACCCAGTACTTC.

The chain combines TRBV6-6 with TRBJ2-3; perhaps TRBD2 as D (5 bases). The CDR3 sequence is 15 residues long. Germline V CDR1 and CDR2: MNHNY, SVGAGI (reference sequence). V lost 7 bases to trimming and J lost 4 bases, with 18 bases between them. CDR3 coding DNA: TGTGCCAGCAAGGCGGGCCCCCCCCGCCCAGATACGCAGTATTTT. It codes for CASKAGPPRPDTQYF.

This rearrangement joins TRBV6-5 to TRBJ1-6, with TRBD1 identical over 8 bases. Germline values: CDR1 MNHEY, CDR2 SVGAGI. CDR3 length: 14 amino acids. Germline trimming cut 6 bases from V and 7 bases from J; bases unmatched to any gene: 5. CDR3 bases: TGTGCCAGCAGATTACAGGGGGGAAATTCACCCCTCCACTTT. Translated: CASRLQGGNSPLHF.

This clone was picked up many times. The chain uses TRBV28 and TRBJ1-6; D unresolved. V dropped 5 bases and J dropped 2 bases, with 10 bases sitting between them. This CDR3 contains 15 residues. Germline V gives CDR1 MDHEN, CDR2 SYDVKM. The CDR3 bases are TGTGCCAGCAGTCCCAGCGGACCCTATAATTCACCCCTCCACTTT. This gives the protein CASSPSGPYNSPLHF.

The rearrangement links TRBV27 to TRBJ2-1; the D is unclear. The V gene lost 0 bases and the J gene lost 8 bases, with 11 bases spanning the gap. This CDR3 is 14 amino acids long. Germline CDR1 and CDR2: MNHEY and SMNVEV (reference sequence). The CDR3 bases are TGTGCCAGCAGTTTATCGGTACACTCTTATGAGCAGTTCTTC. It codes for CASSLSVHSYEQFF.

V is TRBV28 and J is TRBJ2-7; D may be TRBD1 (5 bases). Per germline, CDR1 MDHEN and CDR2 SYDVKM. The CDR3 runs 15 residues. V gave up 2 bases and J gave up 3 bases, with 14 bases separating them. DNA of the CDR3: TGTGCCAGCAGTTTACCCCAGGGTAACGGCTACGAGCAGTACTTC. Its translation is CASSLPQGNGYEQYF.

CDR3 in DNA: TGTGCCAGTAGCTGGAGGGGCAAGAACACTGAAGCTTTCTTT. Translated, it gives CASSWRGKNTEAFF. This chain joins TRBV19 and TRBJ1-1, with D maybe TRBD1 (5 bases). Germline CDR1 reads LNHDA; CDR2 reads SQIVND (reference sequence). CDR3 length: 14 amino acids. The V end was cut by 6 bases, the J end by 1 base, with 12 bases between. Variable domain in full (rest from reference TRBV19 and TRBJ1-1): DGGITQSPKYLFRKEGQNVTLSCEQNLNHDAMYWYRQDPGQGLRLIYYSQIVNDFQKGDIAEGYSVSREKKESFPLTVTSAQKNPTAFYLCASSWRGKNTEAFFGQGTRLTVV.

Regarding this clone: Other DNA sequences of this sample code for an identical CDR3. V usage is TRBV2 and J usage is TRBJ2-4; possible D gene TRBD2, 6 bases. Trimming left V 4 bases short and J 6 bases short, with 7 bases between. This CDR3 contains 12 residues. CDR1 is SNHLY, CDR2 FYNNEI, per germline. The CDR3 loop reads CASSAEGNIQYF. The CDR3 DNA reads as TGTGCCAGCAGTGCGGAGGGAAACATTCAGTACTTC.

This clone occurred once. This may come from a read error, since a much larger clone is one base off. This specimen includes other DNA sequences encoding the same CDR3. The genes are TRBV25-1 and TRBJ2-2, with no clear D. Germline loops: CDR1 MGHDK, CDR2 SYGVNS. This CDR3 has 12 residues. V lost 3 bases, J lost 1 base, and 0 bases lay in between. CDR3 loop: CASSENTGELFF. CDR3 DNA: TGTGCCAGCAGTGAGAACACCGGGGAGCTGTTTTTT.

This rearrangement joins TRBV6-1 to TRBJ2-7; D perhaps matches TRBD1 (6 bases). Trimming left V 6 bases short and J 5 bases short, with 11 bases between. Germline loops: CDR1 MNHNS, CDR2 SASEGT. The CDR3 is 12 amino acids. CDR3 bases: TGTGCCAGCAGAAAGGGGGACAACGAGCAGTACTTC. Its protein product is CASRKGDNEQYF.

The gene calls are TRBV19 and TRBJ1-5; a possible D gene is TRBD1 (5 bases). V was trimmed by 5 bases and J by 2 bases, leaving 16 bases between them. CDR3 length: 16 residues. The germline V gene has CDR1 LNHDA and CDR2 SQIVND (reference sequence). CDR3 amino acids: CASSFFGTEGNQPQHF. DNA of the CDR3: TGTGCCAGTAGTTTCTTCGGGACGGAGGGCAATCAGCCCCAGCATTTT. The whole variable domain, filled in from reference TRBV19 and TRBJ1-5, reads DGGITQSPKYLFRKEGQNVTLSCEQNLNHDAMYWYRQDPGQGLRLIYYSQIVNDFQKGDIAEGYSVSREKKESFPLTVTSAQKNPTAFYLCASSFFGTEGNQPQHFGDGTRLSIL.

The V gene is TRBV5-4, the J gene TRBJ2-7, with 9 bases matching TRBD1. Germline V lookup: CDR1 SGHNT, CDR2 YYREEE (reference sequence). The V and J ends lost 6 bases and 1 base, in that order; junction bases with no gene match: 5. CDR3 length: 14 residues. The CDR3 sequence is CASNRDRASYEQYF. The CDR3 DNA reads as TGTGCCAGCAACAGGGACAGGGCATCCTACGAGCAGTACTTC.

Concerning this clone itself: This may come from a read error, since a much larger clone is one base off. The rearrangement uses TRBV7-2 and TRBJ1-2, with TRBD1 as a possible D gene (6 bases). Germline CDR1 and CDR2: SGHTA and FQGNSA. Trimming pared 1 base from V and 4 bases from J, leaving 13 bases between. This CDR3 has 15 residues. Here the CDR3 reads CASSLEVWGPYGYTF. Here the CDR3 DNA reads TGTGCCAGCAGCTTAGAGGTCTGGGGGCCCTATGGCTACACCTTC.

The genes are TRBV10-3 and TRBJ2-7; 7 bases align to TRBD1. J was trimmed by 5 bases and V by 2 bases; bases with no gene match: 6. Germline V gene sequence: CDR1 ENHRY, CDR2 SYGVKD. The CDR3 has 14 amino acids. The CDR3 loop is CAISETGAVDEQYF. The CDR3 nucleotides are TGTGCCATCAGTGAGACAGGGGCGGTGGACGAGCAGTACTTC.

Only a few counts were recorded for this clone. The sample holds other DNA sequences that translate to the same CDR3. This rearrangement joins TRBV18 to TRBJ1-6, with 9 bases aligning to TRBD1. J lost 10 bases, V lost 3 bases, and 4 bases had no gene match. Germline values: CDR1 KGHSH, CDR2 LQKENI. CDR3 size: 14 residues. The DNA for the CDR3 is TGTGCCAGCTCACCGGACAGGGGTAACTCACCCCTCCACTTT. It encodes CASSPDRGNSPLHF.

This rearrangement joins TRBV5-1 to TRBJ2-2, with TRBD2 matching over 10 bases. V shed 3 bases, J shed 6 bases, and the junction held 5 bases outside the gene matches. This CDR3 has 15 residues. Germline lookup yields CDR1 SGHRS and CDR2 YFSETQ. CDR3 bases: TGCGCCAGCAGCTATCTAGCGGGGGAAGCCGGGGAGCTGTTTTTT. It is translated as CASSYLAGEAGELFF.

V is TRBV5-1 and J is TRBJ2-3; the D is unclear. The length of the CDR3 is 15 residues. The ends were cut back, 4 bases at V and 4 bases at J, with 16 bases in the middle. Germline CDR1 SGHRS, CDR2 YFSETQ. Here the CDR3 DNA reads TGCGCCAGCAGCCGCACGTCGGGTATCGCAGATACGCAGTATTTT. Translated, it gives CASSRTSGIADTQYF.

This clone is a singleton in its sample. V is TRBV9 and J is TRBJ1-6; D not certain. This CDR3 region has 15 residues. Germline V gene lookup returns CDR1 SGDLS and CDR2 YYNGEE. V lost 4 bases and J lost 7, with 15 bases in between. CDR3 protein: CASSPDPGANSPLHF. The CDR3 nucleotides are TGTGCCAGCAGCCCCGACCCCGGAGCCAATTCACCCCTCCACTTT. Full variable domain (remainder filled in from reference TRBV9 and TRBJ1-6): DSGVTQTPKHLITATGQRVTLRCSPRSGDLSVYWYQQSLDQGLQFLIQYYNGEERAKGNILERFSAQQFPDLHSELNLSSLELGDSALYFCASSPDPGANSPLHFGNGTRLTVT.

As to this clone: The likely explanation is a read error, given a far larger clone one base away. The rearrangement uses TRBV5-1 and TRBJ2-1; 9 nucleotides agree with TRBD2. Germline values: CDR1 SGHRS, CDR2 YFSETQ. CDR3 size: 16 residues. The CDR3 nucleotides are TGCGTCAGCAGCCCAAGAGGGAGCGGGAGGATCAATGAGCAGTTCTTC. It codes for CVSSPRGSGRINEQFF.

V is TRBV2 and J is TRBJ2-1, with 7 bases lining up with TRBD2. This CDR3 has 16 amino acids. Trimming at V came to 1 base and at J to 2 bases, leaving 5 bases not matched to a gene. In germline, CDR1 is SNHLY, CDR2 FYNNEI. The DNA of the CDR3 is TGTGCCAGCAGTGAAGGGCGGGGGACTCCCTACAATGAGCAGTTCTTC. This encodes CASSEGRGTPYNEQFF.